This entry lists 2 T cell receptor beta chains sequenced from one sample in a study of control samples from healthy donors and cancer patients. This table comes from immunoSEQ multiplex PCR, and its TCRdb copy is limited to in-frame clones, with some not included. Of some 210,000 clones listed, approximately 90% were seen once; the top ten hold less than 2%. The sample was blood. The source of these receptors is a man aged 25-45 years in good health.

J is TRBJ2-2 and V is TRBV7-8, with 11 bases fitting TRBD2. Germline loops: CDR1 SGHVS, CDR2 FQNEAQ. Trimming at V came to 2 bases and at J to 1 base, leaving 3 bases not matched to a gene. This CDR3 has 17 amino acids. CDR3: CASSLSLAGGNTGELFF. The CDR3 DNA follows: TGTGCCAGCAGCTTAAGTCTAGCGGGGGGGAACACCGGGGAGCTGTTTTTT.

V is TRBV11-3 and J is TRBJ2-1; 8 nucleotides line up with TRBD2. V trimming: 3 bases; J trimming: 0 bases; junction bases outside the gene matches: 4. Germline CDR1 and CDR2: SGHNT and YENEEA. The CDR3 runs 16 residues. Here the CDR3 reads CASSFGGVGSYNEQFF. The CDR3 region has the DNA TGTGCCAGCAGCTTCGGGGGGGTAGGCTCCTACAATGAGCAGTTCTTC.